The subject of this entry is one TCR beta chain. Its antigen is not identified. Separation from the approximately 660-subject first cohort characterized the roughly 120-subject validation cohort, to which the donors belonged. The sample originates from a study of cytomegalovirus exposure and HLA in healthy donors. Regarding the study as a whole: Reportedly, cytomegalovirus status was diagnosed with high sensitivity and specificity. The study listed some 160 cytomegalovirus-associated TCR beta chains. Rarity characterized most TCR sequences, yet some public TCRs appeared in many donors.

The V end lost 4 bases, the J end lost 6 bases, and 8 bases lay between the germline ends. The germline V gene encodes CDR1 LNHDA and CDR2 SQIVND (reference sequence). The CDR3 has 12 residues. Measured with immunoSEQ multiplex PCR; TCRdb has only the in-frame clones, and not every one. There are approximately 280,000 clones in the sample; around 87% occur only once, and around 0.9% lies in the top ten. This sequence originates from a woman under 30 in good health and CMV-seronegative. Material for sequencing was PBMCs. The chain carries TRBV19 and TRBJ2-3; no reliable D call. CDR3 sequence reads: CASSTVLDTQYF. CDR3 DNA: TGTGCCAGTAGTACGGTATTGGATACGCAGTATTTT.